In its sample, the clone carrying this T cell receptor beta chain was seen a few times. This sample is part of a study of OX40 agonist ivuxolimab in advanced cancers. Profiling relied on immunoSEQ multiplex PCR, and the TCRdb table lists in-frame clones only, not all of them. The sample yields about 84,000 clones, over 65% seen once. The V gene's germline CDR1 is WSHSY and CDR2 SAAADI. This CDR3 is 13 amino acids long. Trimming shortened V by 4 bases and J by 6 bases, and 11 bases separated the two germline ends. The starting material was CD4+ or CD8+ T cells sorted from blood, obtained in a trial of the OX40 agonist ivuxolimab. This chain uses TRBV10-2 with TRBJ2-3, with a tentative D call TRBD1 (5 bases). This clonotype was sampled from an adult with an advanced solid tumor such as melanoma, head and neck, liver or kidney cancer. Here the CDR3 reads CASSVGVTDTQYF. CDR3 DNA: TGCGCCAGCAGTGTAGGGGTGACGGATACGCAGTATTTT.